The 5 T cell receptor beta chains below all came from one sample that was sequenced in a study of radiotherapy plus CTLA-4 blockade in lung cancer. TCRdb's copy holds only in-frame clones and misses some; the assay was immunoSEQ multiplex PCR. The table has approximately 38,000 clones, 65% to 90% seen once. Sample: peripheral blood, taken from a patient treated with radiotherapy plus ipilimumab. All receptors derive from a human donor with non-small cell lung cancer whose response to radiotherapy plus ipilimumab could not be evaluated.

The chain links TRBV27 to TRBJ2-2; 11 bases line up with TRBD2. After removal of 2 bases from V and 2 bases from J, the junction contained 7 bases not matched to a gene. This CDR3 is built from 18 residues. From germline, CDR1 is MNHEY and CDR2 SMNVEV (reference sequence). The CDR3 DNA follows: TGTGCCAGCAGTTTAGGTCCTAGCGGGGGGCCCAACACCGGGGAGCTGTTTTTT. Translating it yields CASSLGPSGGPNTGELFF.

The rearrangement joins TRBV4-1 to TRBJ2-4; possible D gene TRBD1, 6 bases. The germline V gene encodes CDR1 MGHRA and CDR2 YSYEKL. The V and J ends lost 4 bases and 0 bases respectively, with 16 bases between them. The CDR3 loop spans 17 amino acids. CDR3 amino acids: CASSPYIQGIAKNIQYF. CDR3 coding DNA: TGCGCCAGCAGCCCCTACATCCAGGGGATAGCCAAAAACATTCAGTACTTC.

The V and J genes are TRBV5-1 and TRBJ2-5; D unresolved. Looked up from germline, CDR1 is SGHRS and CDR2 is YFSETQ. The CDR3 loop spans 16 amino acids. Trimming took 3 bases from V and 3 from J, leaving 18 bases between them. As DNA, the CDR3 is TGCGCCAGCAGCTCGTCAGGCCATAGGAATGAAGAGACCCAGTACTTC. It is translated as CASSSSGHRNEETQYF.

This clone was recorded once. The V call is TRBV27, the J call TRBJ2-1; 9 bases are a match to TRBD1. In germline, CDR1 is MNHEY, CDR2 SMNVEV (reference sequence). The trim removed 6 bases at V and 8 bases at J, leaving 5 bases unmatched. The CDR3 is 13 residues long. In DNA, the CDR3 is TGTGCCAGCAGCCACAGGGGGCACGATGAGCAGTTCTTC. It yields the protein CASSHRGHDEQFF.

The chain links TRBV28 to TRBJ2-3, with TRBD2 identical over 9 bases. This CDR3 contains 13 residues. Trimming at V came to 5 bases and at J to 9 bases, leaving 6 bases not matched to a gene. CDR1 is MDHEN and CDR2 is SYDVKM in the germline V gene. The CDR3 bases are TGTGCCAGCAGTCAGTACCTAGCGGGGACGCAGTATTTT. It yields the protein CASSQYLAGTQYF.